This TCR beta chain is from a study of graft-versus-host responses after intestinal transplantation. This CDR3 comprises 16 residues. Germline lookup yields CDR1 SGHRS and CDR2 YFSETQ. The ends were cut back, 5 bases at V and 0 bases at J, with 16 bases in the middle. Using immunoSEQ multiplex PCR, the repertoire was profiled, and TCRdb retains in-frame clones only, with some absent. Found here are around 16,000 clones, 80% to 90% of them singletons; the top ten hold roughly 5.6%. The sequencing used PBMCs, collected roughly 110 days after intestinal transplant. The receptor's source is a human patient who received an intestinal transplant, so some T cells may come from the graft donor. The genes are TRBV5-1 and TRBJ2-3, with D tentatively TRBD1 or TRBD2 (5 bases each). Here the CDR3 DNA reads TGCGCCAGCAGAAATCGGGACGGCCCTAGCACAGATACGCAGTATTTT. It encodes CASRNRDGPSTDTQYF.